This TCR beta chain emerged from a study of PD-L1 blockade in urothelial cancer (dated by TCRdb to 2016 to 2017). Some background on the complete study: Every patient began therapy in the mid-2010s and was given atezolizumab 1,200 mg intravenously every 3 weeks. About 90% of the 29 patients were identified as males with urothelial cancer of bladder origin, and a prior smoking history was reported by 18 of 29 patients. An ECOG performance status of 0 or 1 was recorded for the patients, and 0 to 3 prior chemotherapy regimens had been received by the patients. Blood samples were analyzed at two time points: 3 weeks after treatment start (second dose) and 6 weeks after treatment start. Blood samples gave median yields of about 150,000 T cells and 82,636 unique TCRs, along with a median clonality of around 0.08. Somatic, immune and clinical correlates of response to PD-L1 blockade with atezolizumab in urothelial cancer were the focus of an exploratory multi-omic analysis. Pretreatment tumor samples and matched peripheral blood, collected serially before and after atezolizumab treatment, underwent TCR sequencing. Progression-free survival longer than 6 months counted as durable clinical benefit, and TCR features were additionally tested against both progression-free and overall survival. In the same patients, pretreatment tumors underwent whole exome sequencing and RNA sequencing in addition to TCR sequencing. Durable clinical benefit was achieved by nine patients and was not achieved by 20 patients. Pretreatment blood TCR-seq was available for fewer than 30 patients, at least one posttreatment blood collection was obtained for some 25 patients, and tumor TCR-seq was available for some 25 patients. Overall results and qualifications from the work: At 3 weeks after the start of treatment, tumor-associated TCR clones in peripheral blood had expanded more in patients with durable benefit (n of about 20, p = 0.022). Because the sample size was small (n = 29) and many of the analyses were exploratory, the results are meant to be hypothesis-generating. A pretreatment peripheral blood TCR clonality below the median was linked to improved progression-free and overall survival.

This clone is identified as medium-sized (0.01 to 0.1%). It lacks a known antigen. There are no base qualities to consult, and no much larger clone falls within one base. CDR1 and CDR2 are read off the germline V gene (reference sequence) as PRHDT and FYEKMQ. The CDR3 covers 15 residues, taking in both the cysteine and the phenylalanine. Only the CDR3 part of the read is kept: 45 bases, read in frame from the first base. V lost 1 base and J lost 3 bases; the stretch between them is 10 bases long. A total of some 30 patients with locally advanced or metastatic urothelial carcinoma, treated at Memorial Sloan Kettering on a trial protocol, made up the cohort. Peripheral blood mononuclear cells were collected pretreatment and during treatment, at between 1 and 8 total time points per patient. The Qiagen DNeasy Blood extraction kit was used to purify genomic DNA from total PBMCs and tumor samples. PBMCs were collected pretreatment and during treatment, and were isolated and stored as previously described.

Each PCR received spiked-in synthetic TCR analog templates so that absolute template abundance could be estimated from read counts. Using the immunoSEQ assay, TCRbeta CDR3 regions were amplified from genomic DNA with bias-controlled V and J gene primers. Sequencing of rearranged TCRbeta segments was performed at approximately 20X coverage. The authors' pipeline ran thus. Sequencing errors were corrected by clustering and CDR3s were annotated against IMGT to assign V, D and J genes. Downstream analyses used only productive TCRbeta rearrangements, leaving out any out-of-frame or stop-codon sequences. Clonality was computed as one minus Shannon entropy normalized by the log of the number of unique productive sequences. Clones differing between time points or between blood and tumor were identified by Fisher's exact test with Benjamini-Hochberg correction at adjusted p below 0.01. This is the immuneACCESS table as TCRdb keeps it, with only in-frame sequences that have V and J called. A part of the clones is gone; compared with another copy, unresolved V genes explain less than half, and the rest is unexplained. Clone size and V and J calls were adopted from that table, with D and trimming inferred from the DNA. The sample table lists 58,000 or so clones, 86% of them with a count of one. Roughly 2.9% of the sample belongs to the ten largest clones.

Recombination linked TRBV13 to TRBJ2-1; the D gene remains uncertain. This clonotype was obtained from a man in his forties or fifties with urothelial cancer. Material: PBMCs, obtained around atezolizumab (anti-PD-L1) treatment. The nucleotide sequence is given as TGTGCCAGCAGCTTAGTTGCGGAGTACTACAATGAGCAGTTCTTC. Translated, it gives CASSLVAEYYNEQFF. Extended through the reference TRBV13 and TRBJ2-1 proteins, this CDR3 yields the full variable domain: AAGVIQSPRHLIKEKRETATLKCYPIPRHDTVYWYQQGPGQDPQFLISFYEKMQSDKGSIPDRFSAQQFSDYHSELNMSSLELGDSALYFCASSLVAEYYNEQFFGPGTRLTVL.